This TCR beta chain was obtained from a study of blood T cells in healthy people across ages. Researchers report isolating at least 6.5 million PBMCs per sample. A J-beta primer mix and a sample-barcoded 5' primer were used in a second PCR of about 7 to 12 cycles. TCRdb re-called the 5' RACE reads with MiXCR, one entry per CDR3 protein. The data show about a million distinct CDR3 sequences, with roughly half seen just once and 20% to 25% held by the top ten. The CDR3 extends over 16 amino acids. Looked up from germline, CDR1 is KGHDR and CDR2 is SFDVKD. V was pared by 3 bases and J by 4 bases, with 16 bases between. The study, taken as a whole, reports: Long-lived and aged donors differed, with more naive CD4+ cells and higher diversity in the long-lived.

As for this clonotype: Antigen specificity is unknown.

The chain uses TRBV24-1 and TRBJ2-3, with D unclear. Material: blood. This TCR came from a woman aged 60-75 years in good health. This chain's CDR3 is CATSDPKGLVADTQYF. The DNA for the CDR3 is TGTGCCACCAGTGATCCAAAAGGGCTAGTTGCAGATACGCAGTATTTT.